This passage covers 3 T cell receptor beta chains from one sample sequenced in a study of identical twins. A single record per CDR3 protein comes from TCRdb applying MiXCR to the 5' RACE reads. The table records fewer than 900,000 distinct CDR3 sequences, roughly 18% of them present only once. This sample was also put to use in a study of T cells expressing NK-cell markers.

Sequencing was carried out using PBMCs. These receptors were collected from a woman younger than 35 in good health.

The chain has TRBV10-3 and TRBJ2-1; D may be TRBD1 or TRBD2 (5 bases each). This CDR3 contains 15 residues. Trimming pared 4 bases from V and 0 bases from J, leaving 10 bases between. CDR1 and CDR2 (germline): ENHRY, SYGVKD. In DNA form, the CDR3 reads TGTGCCATCAGTGGTGCAGGGAGCTCCTACAATGAGCAGTTCTTC. It codes for CAISGAGSSYNEQFF.

The chain has TRBV7-9 and TRBJ1-1, with 11 bases aligning to TRBD1. Losses at the gene ends were 5 bases for V and 5 bases for J; bases not matched to a gene: 10. Germline V gene data show CDR1 as SEHNR and CDR2 as FQNEAQ (reference sequence). This CDR3 has 16 amino acids. In DNA form, the CDR3 reads TGTGCCAGCAGCCTCGGACAGGGGGCGTATAGGACTGAAGCTTTCTTT. Amino acids: CASSLGQGAYRTEAFF. The variable domain in full, completed from reference TRBV7-9 and TRBJ1-1, reads DTGVSQNPRHKITKRGQNVTFRCDPISEHNRLYWYRQTLGQGPEFLTYFQNEAQLEKSRLLSDRFSAERPKGSFSTLEIQRTEQGDSAMYLCASSLGQGAYRTEAFFGQGTRLTVV.

The sample holds a few counts of this clonotype. The rearrangement uses TRBV7-3 and TRBJ2-5, with TRBD2 matching over 11 bases. CDR3 size: 15 residues. Germline V CDR1 and CDR2: SGHTA, FQGTGA. The junction had 2 bases not matched to a gene; V was cut back by 5 bases and J by 0 bases. DNA for the CDR3: TGTGCCAGCAGCGAGGGACTAGCGGACCAAGAGACCCAGTACTTC. Encoded protein: CASSEGLADQETQYF.